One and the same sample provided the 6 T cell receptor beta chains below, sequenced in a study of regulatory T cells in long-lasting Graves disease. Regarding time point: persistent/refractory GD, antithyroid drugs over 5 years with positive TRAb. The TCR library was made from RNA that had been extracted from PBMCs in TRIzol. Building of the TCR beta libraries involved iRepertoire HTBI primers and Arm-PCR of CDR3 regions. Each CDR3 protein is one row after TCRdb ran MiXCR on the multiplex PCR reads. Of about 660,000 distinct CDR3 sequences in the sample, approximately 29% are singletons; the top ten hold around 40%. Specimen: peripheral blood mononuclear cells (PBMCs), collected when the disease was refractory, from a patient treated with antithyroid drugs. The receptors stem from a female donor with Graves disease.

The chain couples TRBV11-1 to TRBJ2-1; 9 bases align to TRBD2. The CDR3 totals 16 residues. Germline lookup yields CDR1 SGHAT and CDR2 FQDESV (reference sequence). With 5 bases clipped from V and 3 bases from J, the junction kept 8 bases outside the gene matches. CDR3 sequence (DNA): TGTGCCAGCAGCCTAAGTAGCGGGAGTTTCTACAATGAGCAGTTCTTC. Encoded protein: CASSLSSGSFYNEQFF.

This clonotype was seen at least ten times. The CDR3 loop reads CASNGLAGVQETQYF. CDR3 nucleotides: TGTGCCAGCAATGGACTAGCGGGAGTTCAAGAGACCCAGTACTTC. This chain joins TRBV2 and TRBJ2-5; TRBD2 matches at 13 bases. V lost 7 bases, J lost 2 bases, and 4 bases stayed unmatched. The CDR3 has 15 residues. Germline V gives CDR1 SNHLY, CDR2 FYNNEI.

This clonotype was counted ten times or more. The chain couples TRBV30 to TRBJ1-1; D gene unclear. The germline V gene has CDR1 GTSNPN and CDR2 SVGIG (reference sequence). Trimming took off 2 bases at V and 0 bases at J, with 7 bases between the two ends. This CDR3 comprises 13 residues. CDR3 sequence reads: CAWSRKMNTEAFF. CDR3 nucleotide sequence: TGTGCCTGGAGTCGCAAGATGAACACTGAAGCTTTCTTT.

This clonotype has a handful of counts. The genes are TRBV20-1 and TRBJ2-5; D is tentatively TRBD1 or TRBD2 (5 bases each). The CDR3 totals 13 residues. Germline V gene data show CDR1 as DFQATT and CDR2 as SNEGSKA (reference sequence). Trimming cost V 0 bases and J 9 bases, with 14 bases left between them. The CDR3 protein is CSAREGTQRSQYF. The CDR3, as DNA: TGCAGTGCTAGAGAGGGGACCCAACGGTCCCAGTACTTC.

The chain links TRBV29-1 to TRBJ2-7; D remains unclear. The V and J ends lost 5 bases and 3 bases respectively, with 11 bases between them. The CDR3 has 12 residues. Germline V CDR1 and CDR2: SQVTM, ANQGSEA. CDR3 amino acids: CSVSDWSYEQYF. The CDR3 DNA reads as TGCAGCGTTTCCGACTGGAGCTACGAGCAGTACTTC.

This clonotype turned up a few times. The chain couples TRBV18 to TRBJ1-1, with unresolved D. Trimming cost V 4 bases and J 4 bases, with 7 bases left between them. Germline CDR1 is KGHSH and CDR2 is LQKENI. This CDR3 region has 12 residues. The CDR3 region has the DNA TGTGCCAGCTCACGGCCGGGCACTGAAGCTTTCTTT. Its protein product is CASSRPGTEAFF. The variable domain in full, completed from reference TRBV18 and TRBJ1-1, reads NAGVMQNPRHLVRRRGQEARLRCSPMKGHSHVYWYRQLPEEGLKFMVYLQKENIIDESGMPKERFSAEFPKEGPSILRIQQVVRGDSAAYFCASSRPGTEAFFGQGTRLTVV.